This is a list of T cell receptor beta chains from one sample in a study of glioma-infiltrating T cells after dendritic cell vaccination. Assay used: immunoSEQ multiplex PCR; TCRdb lists only in-frame clones, some missing. Of tens of thousands of clones in the sample, 82% were seen once. The sample consisted of blood, taken before dendritic cell vaccination. The receptor source for this set is a human donor with glioblastoma. The CDR3 runs from the conserved cysteine through the conserved F or W. A D gene is named only where the DNA matches it firmly. Some rows have no size entry. The others give once, few or many, or a class for an expanded clone.

TRBV2	TRBJ2-1	.	.	TGTGCCACCGTGGATTCCAGGGGCTACAATGAGCAGTTCTTC	CATVDSRGYNEQFF
TRBV27	TRBJ1-1	TRBD1	.	TGTGCCAGCAGTTGCCCCGGGCGGGACAGGGTAAGGAGTGTGAACACTGAAGCTTTCTTT	CASSCPGRDRVRSVNTEAFF
TRBV4-1	TRBJ2-5	TRBD2	.	TGCGCCAGCAGCCGGATGACTAGCGGGGGGGCGGGTGAGACCCAGTACTTC	CASSRMTSGGAGETQYF
TRBV19	TRBJ2-7	.	.	TGTGCCAGCCGAAACCGCGGGGCCACCTACGAGCAGTACTTC	CASRNRGATYEQYF
TRBV9	TRBJ2-1	.	.	TGTGCCAGCAGCGAAACAGGGTTGGACAATGAGCAGTTCTTC	CASSETGLDNEQFF
TRBV5-8	TRBJ2-5	.	.	TGTGCCAGCAGCTCCATGGACAGCCCCCAAGAGACCCAGTACTTC	CASSSMDSPQETQYF
TRBV10-3	TRBJ1-5	.	.	TGTGCCATCAGTGTCGCGGGGGGCAATCAGCCCCAGCATTTT	CAISVAGGNQPQHF
TRBV2	TRBJ1-5	.	few	TGTGCCAGCCGGCGCGGTTATAGCAATCAGCCCCAGCATTTT	CASRRGYSNQPQHF
TRBV13	TRBJ2-1	TRBD2	.	TGTGCCAGCCTCAGCGCGACCGGACTAGCGGGGGGAAATGAGCAGTTCTTC	CASLSATGLAGGNEQFF
TRBV5-8	TRBJ2-3	TRBD2	.	TGTGCCAGCAGCTTGGCTGGGACTAGCGGGAGCACAGATACGCAGTATTTT	CASSLAGTSGSTDTQYF
TRBV12-5	TRBJ2-1	.	.	TGTGCTAGTGGTCCCCAGGGGTGGGAGCAGTTCTTC	CASGPQGWEQFF
TRBV7-2	TRBJ1-5	.	.	TGTGCCAGCAGCTTAGTAAGCGGGAGCAATCAGCCCCAGCATTTT	CASSLVSGSNQPQHF
TRBV29-1	TRBJ2-6	TRBD2	.	TGCAGCGTTCTAGGGGATAGCGGGGGCCGCTCTGGGGCCAACGTCCTGACTTTC	CSVLGDSGGRSGANVLTF
TRBV7-8	TRBJ2-2	.	.	TGTGCCAGCAGCTTCCGAGGAGGTGGCGGGGAGCTGTTTTTT	CASSFRGGGGELFF
TRBV6-6	TRBJ1-6	TRBD1	few	TGTGCCAGCATCCGTGGGACAGCCCTCAATTCACCCCTCCACTTT	CASIRGTALNSPLHF
TRBV19	TRBJ1-5	.	.	TGTGCCAGTGACCGGGAGAGGAGCAATCAGCCCCAGCATTTT	CASDRERSNQPQHF
TRBV2	TRBJ1-6	.	.	TGTGCCAGCAGTGAACTAGAGTCCTCACCCCTCCACTTT	CASSELESSPLHF
TRBV10-3	TRBJ2-3	TRBD1	.	TGTGCCGCCGGGGGAGGACAGGGCCGAGATACGCAGTATTTT	CAAGGGQGRDTQYF
TRBV5-1	TRBJ2-3	.	.	TGCGCCAGCAGCCCCGCTGGACGGGGTCTAAGCACAGATACGCAGTATTTT	CASSPAGRGLSTDTQYF
TRBV6-1	TRBJ1-5	TRBD1	.	TGTGCCAGCAGTGTAACAGGGGAACGAGGCAATCAGCCCCAGCATTTT	CASSVTGERGNQPQHF
TRBV14	TRBJ1-6	.	.	TGTGCCAGCAGCCTCCGGGAGAGCTCCTATAATTCCCCCCTCCACTTT	CASSLRESSYNSPLHF
TRBV4-1	TRBJ1-6	TRBD1	.	TGCGCCAGCAGCCTCTTTGCAGGGGGCAGGGGGCTATCCTATAATTCACCCCTCCACTTT	CASSLFAGGRGLSYNSPLHF
TRBV9	TRBJ1-1	.	.	TGTGCCAGCAGCGTAGGAAGGAGGCAGAACACTGAAGCTTTCTTT	CASSVGRRQNTEAFF
TRBV9	TRBJ2-1	TRBD2	.	TGTGCCAGCAGCGTTAGCGGGGGGACCTACAATGAGCAGTTCTTC	CASSVSGGTYNEQFF
TRBV2	TRBJ1-5	.	.	TGTGCCAGCAGTGAAGGGCGAACAGGGAATCAGCCCCAGCATTTT	CASSEGRTGNQPQHF
TRBV2	TRBJ2-3	.	.	TGTGCCAGCACCCCCTCCGGGTCCAAGTATTTT	CASTPSGSKYF
TRBV9	TRBJ2-3	TRBD2	.	TGTGCCAGCAGCGTAGAAAGCGGGGGAGCAGATACGCAGTATTTT	CASSVESGGADTQYF
TRBV7-9	TRBJ2-7	TRBD1	.	TGTGCCAGCAGCCGAGGGGACAGGGTGGATTCCGGGCAGTACTTC	CASSRGDRVDSGQYF
TRBV18	TRBJ1-2	.	.	TGTGCCAGCTCACCAATTCGGATAGCCCCCACTGATGGCTACACCTTC	CASSPIRIAPTDGYTF